This T cell receptor (beta chain) was recovered during a study of blood T cell repertoires in COVID-19. Turning to the study itself: T cells, B-cell-depleted T cells, or PBMCs supplied cDNA or gDNA.

Per the authors' pipeline: Estimation of nucleated cell counts relied on the amplification of reference gene primers. Generated by immunoSEQ multiplex PCR, the TCRdb table keeps only in-frame clones and is missing some. The D gene and trimming were derived from the DNA, and the V and J assignments and clone size from that table. Of around 300,000 clones in the sample, over 75% were seen once. Germline values: CDR1 MDHEN, CDR2 SYDVKM. The trim removed 3 bases at V and 0 bases at J, leaving 9 bases unmatched. This CDR3 spans 18 amino acids. Enrolled through a virtual design, the participants were between roughly 18 and 90 years of age and came from around 25 US areas. Resolution of symptoms, clearance, or two negative PCRs was present in recovered Cohort 3 donors.

The clonotype originates from a woman under 30 who had recovered from COVID-19. The sample taken for sequencing was PBMCs or T cells enriched from blood (not recorded which). V and J are TRBV28 and TRBJ2-3; TRBD2 agrees at 10 bases. CDR3 DNA sequence: TGTGCCAGCAGTTTCCCGGCTAGCGGGGGACCGAGCACAGATACGCAGTATTTT. Amino acid sequence: CASSFPASGGPSTDTQYF.